A selection of T cell receptor beta chains follows, all from one sample in a study of blood T cell repertoires in COVID-19. Clones were read by immunoSEQ multiplex PCR, and TCRdb kept only the in-frame ones, dropping some. The repertoire holds about 160,000 clones, around 80% seen once, with roughly 9.2% in the top ten. Material for sequencing was peripheral blood. The receptors originated from a woman older than 75 with active or convalescent COVID-19. CDR3s include the opening cysteine and the closing phenylalanine or tryptophan. A D gene is named only where the DNA matches it firmly. For some rows the clone size is stated as once, few or many, or as a class when expanded; others skip it.

J gene: TRBJ2-7; clone size: .; D gene: TRBD2; V gene: TRBV9; CDR3 DNA: TGTGCCAGCAGGCCGGGGGGGATGAAGTCCTACGAGCAGTACTTC; CDR3 protein: CASRPGGMKSYEQYF
J gene: TRBJ2-7; clone size: .; D gene: TRBD1; V gene: TRBV5-5; CDR3 DNA: TGTGCCAGCAGCTTCCCCGGGTCAGGGGGCTTCTACGAGCAGTACTTC; CDR3 protein: CASSFPGSGGFYEQYF
J gene: TRBJ1-2; clone size: .; D gene: .; V gene: TRBV18; CDR3 DNA: TGTGCCAGCTCACCGCCTGGACGGGGAAACTATGGCTACACCTTC; CDR3 protein: CASSPPGRGNYGYTF
J gene: TRBJ1-1; clone size: .; D gene: TRBD1; V gene: TRBV19; CDR3 DNA: TGTGCCAGTACCTATTCGGCCGGGACAGTCAACACTGAAGCTTTCTTT; CDR3 protein: CASTYSAGTVNTEAFF
J gene: TRBJ1-5; clone size: .; D gene: TRBD1; V gene: TRBV6-1; CDR3 DNA: TGTGCCAGCAGTGAAGCGACAGGGGGCAATCAGCCCCAGCATTTT; CDR3 protein: CASSEATGGNQPQHF
J gene: TRBJ1-1; clone size: .; D gene: TRBD1; V gene: TRBV5-1; CDR3 DNA: TGCGCCAGCAGCAACAGGGGAGAGAGCACTGAAGCTTTCTTT; CDR3 protein: CASSNRGESTEAFF
J gene: TRBJ2-5; clone size: once; D gene: .; V gene: TRBV2; CDR3 DNA: TGTGCCAGCAGTCGGACAGAGCAAGAGACCCAGTACTTC; CDR3 protein: CASSRTEQETQYF
J gene: TRBJ2-1; clone size: once; D gene: .; V gene: TRBV5-1; CDR3 DNA: TGCGCCAGCAGCTTTAGGTTAGGACAGGAGCAGTTCTTC; CDR3 protein: CASSFRLGQEQFF
J gene: TRBJ1-3; clone size: .; D gene: .; V gene: TRBV12-5; CDR3 DNA: TGTGCTAGTGGTCCCCCGGGACTGTCTGGAAACACCATATATTTT; CDR3 protein: CASGPPGLSGNTIYF
J gene: TRBJ2-7; clone size: .; D gene: .; V gene: TRBV6-1; CDR3 DNA: TGTGCCAGCAGTGAACTGGGACAAGCCTACGAGCAGTACTTC; CDR3 protein: CASSELGQAYEQYF
J gene: TRBJ2-7; clone size: .; D gene: .; V gene: TRBV18; CDR3 DNA: TGTGCCAGCTCACCCGGACAAACCTACGAGCAGTACTTC; CDR3 protein: CASSPGQTYEQYF
J gene: TRBJ1-1; clone size: once; D gene: .; V gene: TRBV7-9; CDR3 DNA: TGTGCCAGCAGCCCCCCCGACACTGAAGCTTTCTTT; CDR3 protein: CASSPPDTEAFF
J gene: TRBJ1-2; clone size: few; D gene: .; V gene: TRBV4-3; CDR3 DNA: TGCGCCAGCAGCCAAGTCGTCGGGGCTAACTATGGCTACACCTTC; CDR3 protein: CASSQVVGANYGYTF
J gene: TRBJ1-6; clone size: .; D gene: TRBD1; V gene: TRBV6-2/TRBV6-3; CDR3 DNA: TGTGCCAGCAGCGGACAGGGGTGGGGCACTTCACCCCTCCACTTT; CDR3 protein: CASSGQGWGTSPLHF
J gene: TRBJ1-1; clone size: .; D gene: .; V gene: TRBV27; CDR3 DNA: TGTGCCAGCAGCTTTAGACAGACGAACACTGAAGCTTTCTTT; CDR3 protein: CASSFRQTNTEAFF
J gene: TRBJ2-7; clone size: few; D gene: TRBD2; V gene: TRBV4-3; CDR3 DNA: TGCGCCAGCAGCCAAGCTGCCGGGGGGGGCTCCTACGAGCAGTACTTC; CDR3 protein: CASSQAAGGGSYEQYF
J gene: TRBJ1-1; clone size: .; D gene: .; V gene: TRBV28; CDR3 DNA: TGTGCCAGCAGTTTATCGTTAGTAAGGAGCCCTGAAGCTTTCTTT; CDR3 protein: CASSLSLVRSPEAFF
J gene: TRBJ2-4; clone size: .; D gene: .; V gene: TRBV7-9; CDR3 DNA: TGTGCCAGCAGCTTCCAGGACATTCAGTACTTC; CDR3 protein: CASSFQDIQYF
J gene: TRBJ1-1; clone size: .; D gene: .; V gene: TRBV4-1; CDR3 DNA: TGCGCCAGCAGCCACGCTCGGAGTCTCATGAACACTGAAGCTTTCTTT; CDR3 protein: CASSHARSLMNTEAFF
J gene: TRBJ2-5; clone size: .; D gene: .; V gene: TRBV5-4; CDR3 DNA: TGTGCCAGCAGCTTGACCAGCCAAGAGACCCAGTACTTC; CDR3 protein: CASSLTSQETQYF
J gene: TRBJ2-3; clone size: .; D gene: TRBD2; V gene: TRBV9; CDR3 DNA: TGTGCCAGCAGCGTAGGGCAGCGGGGGGGCGCAGATACGCAGTATTTT; CDR3 protein: CASSVGQRGGADTQYF
J gene: TRBJ1-1; clone size: few; D gene: .; V gene: TRBV19; CDR3 DNA: TGTGCCAGTAGTATAGTTCAGGGGCGCACTGAAGCTTTCTTT; CDR3 protein: CASSIVQGRTEAFF
J gene: TRBJ2-3; clone size: .; D gene: .; V gene: TRBV7-2; CDR3 DNA: TGTGCCAGCAGCTTAGACGGAGACAGCCTGGGGATCACAGATACGCAGTATTTT; CDR3 protein: CASSLDGDSLGITDTQYF
J gene: TRBJ2-1; clone size: .; D gene: TRBD1; V gene: TRBV7-8; CDR3 DNA: TGTGCCAGCAGCCCACACCGGGACAGCTACTACAATGAGCAGTTCTTC; CDR3 protein: CASSPHRDSYYNEQFF
J gene: TRBJ1-1; clone size: .; D gene: .; V gene: TRBV5-1; CDR3 DNA: TGCGCCAGCACCTCGGGGTCGGGTCCGGGCACTGAAGCTTTCTTT; CDR3 protein: CASTSGSGPGTEAFF
J gene: TRBJ2-1; clone size: .; D gene: TRBD1; V gene: TRBV5-5; CDR3 DNA: TGTGCCAGCAACCTGCCGGGACAGGGTAGTGAGCAGTTCTTC; CDR3 protein: CASNLPGQGSEQFF
J gene: TRBJ2-1; clone size: few; D gene: TRBD2; V gene: TRBV10-3; CDR3 DNA: TGTGCCATCAGCGGCAAGCCGGGACTAGCGAAGAATGAGCAGTTCTTC; CDR3 protein: CAISGKPGLAKNEQFF
J gene: TRBJ2-3; clone size: few; D gene: TRBD2; V gene: TRBV11-1; CDR3 DNA: TGTGCCAGCAGCTTTGCGGGAGCTAGCACAGATACGCAGTATTTT; CDR3 protein: CASSFAGASTDTQYF
J gene: TRBJ2-5; clone size: .; D gene: .; V gene: TRBV3-1/TRBV3-2; CDR3 DNA: TGTGCCAGCAGCCAAGGGACGGCCCGGGGGACCCAGTACTTC; CDR3 protein: CASSQGTARGTQYF
J gene: TRBJ1-2; clone size: once; D gene: .; V gene: TRBV6-6; CDR3 DNA: TGTGCCAGTTTAGCAGGGTACGGTGGCTACGCCTTC; CDR3 protein: CASLAGYGGYAF
J gene: TRBJ1-1; clone size: few; D gene: .; V gene: TRBV18; CDR3 DNA: TGTGCCAGCTCAGCCTGGACTCACATTGAAGCTTTCTTT; CDR3 protein: CASSAWTHIEAFF
J gene: TRBJ1-1; clone size: once; D gene: .; V gene: TRBV5-4; CDR3 DNA: TGTGCCAGCAGCTTAAGGGGGTGGAAGGGCCACACTGAAGCTTTCTTT; CDR3 protein: CASSLRGWKGHTEAFF
J gene: TRBJ1-4; clone size: .; D gene: .; V gene: TRBV7-2; CDR3 DNA: TGTGCCAGCAGCTCCTTGGGGGGAGCACTGTTTTTT; CDR3 protein: CASSSLGGALFF
J gene: TRBJ2-1; clone size: .; D gene: .; V gene: TRBV27; CDR3 DNA: TGTGCCAGCAGCGCCCGGGGGGCCGGTTACAATGAGCAGTTCTTC; CDR3 protein: CASSARGAGYNEQFF
J gene: TRBJ1-5; clone size: .; D gene: TRBD1; V gene: TRBV7-9; CDR3 DNA: TGTGCCAGCAGCTCCGGAAGGACAGGGGGCGATCAGCCCCAGCATTTT; CDR3 protein: CASSSGRTGGDQPQHF
J gene: TRBJ2-5; clone size: .; D gene: TRBD2; V gene: TRBV7-7; CDR3 DNA: TGTGCTAGCAGCTCCACCACTAGCGGGGGAGAGACCCAGTACTTC; CDR3 protein: CASSSTTSGGETQYF
J gene: TRBJ1-6; clone size: .; D gene: TRBD1; V gene: TRBV5-1; CDR3 DNA: TGCGCCAGCAGCTTATCCGGGACAGGGGATTCACCCCTCCACTTT; CDR3 protein: CASSLSGTGDSPLHF
J gene: TRBJ1-2; clone size: .; D gene: TRBD1; V gene: TRBV27; CDR3 DNA: TGTGCCAGCAGTCTTCGACAGGGATACTATGGCTACACCTTC; CDR3 protein: CASSLRQGYYGYTF
J gene: TRBJ2-7; clone size: .; D gene: TRBD1; V gene: TRBV18; CDR3 DNA: TGTGCCAGCTCACCACCGGGGACAGTGCCCTCCTACGAGCAGTACTTC; CDR3 protein: CASSPPGTVPSYEQYF
J gene: TRBJ1-2; clone size: .; D gene: .; V gene: TRBV3-1/TRBV3-2; CDR3 DNA: TGTGCCAGCAGCCAAGAGGTCAGATTCAACTATGGCTACACCTTC; CDR3 protein: CASSQEVRFNYGYTF
J gene: TRBJ1-2; clone size: .; D gene: TRBD1; V gene: TRBV6-6; CDR3 DNA: TGTGCCAGCAGTTACCTGGGACAGGGAAGTTCTTATGGCTACACCTTC; CDR3 protein: CASSYLGQGSSYGYTF
J gene: TRBJ2-7; clone size: .; D gene: TRBD1; V gene: TRBV6-2/TRBV6-3; CDR3 DNA: TGTGCCAGCAGTTCGTCCCGGGACAGGGGGCCAAGGGTAGTCTCCTACGAGCAGTACTTC; CDR3 protein: CASSSSRDRGPRVVSYEQYF
J gene: TRBJ1-2; clone size: few; D gene: .; V gene: TRBV12-3/TRBV12-4; CDR3 DNA: TGTGCCAGCAGCATCTCAGGGAATGGCTACACCTTC; CDR3 protein: CASSISGNGYTF
J gene: TRBJ1-4; clone size: .; D gene: TRBD1; V gene: TRBV7-9; CDR3 DNA: TGTGCCAGCAGCATGGGACAGGGGTTGGCTAATGAAAAACTGTTTTTT; CDR3 protein: CASSMGQGLANEKLFF